The sequence of this T cell receptor beta chain was determined in a study of blood T cell repertoires in COVID-19. This CDR3 contains 15 residues. Germline trimming cut 7 bases from V and 4 bases from J; bases unmatched to any gene: 8. In germline, CDR1 is LGHDT, CDR2 YNNKEL (reference sequence). Per the original data handling: It was from reference gene primer amplification that nucleated cell counts were estimated. Here immunoSEQ multiplex PCR was the method, and the copy in TCRdb shows in-frame clones only, minus some. Clonal size and the V and J genes are those of that table, whereas D and trimming came from the DNA. This sample has about 100,000 clones; about 90% occur once, and the top ten carry 4% to 5%.

This chain joins TRBV3-1 (or the pseudogene TRBV3-2) and TRBJ2-3; the match to TRBD2 covers 10 bases. Sequencing was done on a sample of peripheral blood. This receptor was obtained from a human donor with COVID-19, enrolled during active disease. The donor label of this sample is uncertain. CDR3 residues: CASTGAGGLADTQYF. The CDR3 bases are TGTGCCAGCACCGGAGCGGGGGGGCTGGCAGATACGCAGTATTTT.